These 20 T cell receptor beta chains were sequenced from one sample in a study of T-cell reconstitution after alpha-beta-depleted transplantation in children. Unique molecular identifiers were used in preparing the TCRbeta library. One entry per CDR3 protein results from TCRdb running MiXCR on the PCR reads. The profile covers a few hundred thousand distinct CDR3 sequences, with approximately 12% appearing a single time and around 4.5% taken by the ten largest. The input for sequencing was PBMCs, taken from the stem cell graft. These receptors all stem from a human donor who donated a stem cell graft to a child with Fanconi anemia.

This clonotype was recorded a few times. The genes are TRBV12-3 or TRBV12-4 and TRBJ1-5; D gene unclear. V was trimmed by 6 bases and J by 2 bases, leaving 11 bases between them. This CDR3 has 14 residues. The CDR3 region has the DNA TGTGCCAGCAGCCACTCGTTTGGCAATCAGCCCCAGCATTTT. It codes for CASSHSFGNQPQHF.

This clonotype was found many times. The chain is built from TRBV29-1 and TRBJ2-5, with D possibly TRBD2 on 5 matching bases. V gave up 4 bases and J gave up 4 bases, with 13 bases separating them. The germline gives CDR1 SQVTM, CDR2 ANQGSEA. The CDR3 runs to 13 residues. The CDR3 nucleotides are TGCAGCGTTGCGCGGATTAGCGCAGAGACCCAGTACTTC. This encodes CSVARISAETQYF.

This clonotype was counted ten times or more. CDR3 sequence: CASSLFGGSNTGELFF. CDR3 in DNA: TGTGCCAGCAGCTTATTTGGGGGCTCAAACACCGGGGAGCTGTTTTTT. This rearrangement joins TRBV7-2 to TRBJ2-2, with a tentative D call TRBD1 (6 bases). The CDR3 loop spans 16 amino acids. Germline V gene data show CDR1 as SGHTA and CDR2 as FQGNSA. Trimming removed 2 bases from V and 2 bases from J, with 12 bases in between.

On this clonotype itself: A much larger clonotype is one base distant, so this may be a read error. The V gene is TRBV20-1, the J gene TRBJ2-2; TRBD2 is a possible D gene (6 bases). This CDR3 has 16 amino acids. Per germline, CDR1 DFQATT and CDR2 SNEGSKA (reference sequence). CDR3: CIARFKDLWGAGELFF. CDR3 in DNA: TGCATTGCTAGATTTAAGGACTTGTGGGGGGCCGGGGAGCTGTTTTTT.

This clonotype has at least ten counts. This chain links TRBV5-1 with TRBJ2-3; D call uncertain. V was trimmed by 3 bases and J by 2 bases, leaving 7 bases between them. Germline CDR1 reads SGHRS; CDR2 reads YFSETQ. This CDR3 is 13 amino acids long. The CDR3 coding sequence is TGCGCCAGCAGCTCGTCAAACACAGATACGCAGTATTTT. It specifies CASSSSNTDTQYF.

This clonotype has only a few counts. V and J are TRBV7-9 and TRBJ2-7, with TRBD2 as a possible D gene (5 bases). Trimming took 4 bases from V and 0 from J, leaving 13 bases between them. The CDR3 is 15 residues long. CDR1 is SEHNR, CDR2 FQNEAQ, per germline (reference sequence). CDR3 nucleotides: TGTGCCAGCAGCTCTCCGGACTGGGTCTCCTACGAGCAGTACTTC. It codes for CASSSPDWVSYEQYF.

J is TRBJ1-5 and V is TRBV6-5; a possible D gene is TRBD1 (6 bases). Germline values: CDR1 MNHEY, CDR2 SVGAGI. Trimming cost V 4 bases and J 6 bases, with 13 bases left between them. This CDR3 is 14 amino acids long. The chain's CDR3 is CASSSTGPTQPQHF. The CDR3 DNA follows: TGTGCCAGCAGTTCGACAGGTCCTACTCAGCCCCAGCATTTT.

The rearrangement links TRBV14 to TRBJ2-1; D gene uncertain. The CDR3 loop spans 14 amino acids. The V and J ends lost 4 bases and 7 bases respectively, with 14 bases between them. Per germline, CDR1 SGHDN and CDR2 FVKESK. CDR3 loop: CASSLSRENNEQFF. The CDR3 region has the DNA TGTGCCAGCAGCCTTAGTCGTGAGAATAATGAGCAGTTCTTC. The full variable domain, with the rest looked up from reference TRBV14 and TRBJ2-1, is EAGVTQFPSHSVIEKGQTVTLRCDPISGHDNLYWYRRVMGKEIKFLLHFVKESKQDESGMPNNRFLAERTGGTYSTLKVQPAELEDSGVYFCASSLSRENNEQFFGPGTRLTVL.

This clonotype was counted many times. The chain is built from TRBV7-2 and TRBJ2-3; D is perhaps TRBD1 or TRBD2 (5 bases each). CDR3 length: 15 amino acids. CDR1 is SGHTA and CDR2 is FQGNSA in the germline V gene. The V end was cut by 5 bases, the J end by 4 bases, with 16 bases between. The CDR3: CASSPNLRGADTQYF. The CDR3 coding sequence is TGTGCCAGCAGCCCGAACCTCAGAGGGGCAGATACGCAGTATTTT.

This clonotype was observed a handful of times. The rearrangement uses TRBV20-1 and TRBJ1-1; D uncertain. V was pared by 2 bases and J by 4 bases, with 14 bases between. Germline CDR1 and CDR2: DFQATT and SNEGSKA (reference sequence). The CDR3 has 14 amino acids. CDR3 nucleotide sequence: TGCAGTGCTAGATCCCCTCTGTCGAGCACTGAAGCTTTCTTT. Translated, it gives CSARSPLSSTEAFF.

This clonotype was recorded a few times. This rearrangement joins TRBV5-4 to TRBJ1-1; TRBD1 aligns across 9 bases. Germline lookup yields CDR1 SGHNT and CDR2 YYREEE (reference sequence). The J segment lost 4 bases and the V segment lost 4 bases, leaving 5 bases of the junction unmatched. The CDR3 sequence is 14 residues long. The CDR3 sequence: CASSNRDRATEAFF. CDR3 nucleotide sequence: TGTGCCAGCAGCAACCGGGACAGGGCCACTGAAGCTTTCTTT.

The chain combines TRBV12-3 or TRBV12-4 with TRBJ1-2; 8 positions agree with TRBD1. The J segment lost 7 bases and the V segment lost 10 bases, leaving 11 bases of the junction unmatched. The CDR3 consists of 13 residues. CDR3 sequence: CAIPGQGASGYTF. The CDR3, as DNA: TGTGCCATCCCAGGGCAGGGGGCTAGTGGCTACACCTTC.

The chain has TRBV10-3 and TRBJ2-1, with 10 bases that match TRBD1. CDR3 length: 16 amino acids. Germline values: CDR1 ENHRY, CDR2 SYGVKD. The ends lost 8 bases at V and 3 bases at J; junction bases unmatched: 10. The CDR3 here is CAIGGTGDMGYNEQFF. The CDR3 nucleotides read TGTGCCATCGGCGGGACAGGGGATATGGGCTACAATGAGCAGTTCTTC.

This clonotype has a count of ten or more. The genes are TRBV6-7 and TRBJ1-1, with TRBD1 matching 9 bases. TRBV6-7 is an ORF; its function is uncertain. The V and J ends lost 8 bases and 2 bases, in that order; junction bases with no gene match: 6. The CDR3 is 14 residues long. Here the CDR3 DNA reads TGTGCCAGCGGGACAGGGAGGGAAAACACTGAAGCTTTCTTT. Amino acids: CASGTGRENTEAFF.

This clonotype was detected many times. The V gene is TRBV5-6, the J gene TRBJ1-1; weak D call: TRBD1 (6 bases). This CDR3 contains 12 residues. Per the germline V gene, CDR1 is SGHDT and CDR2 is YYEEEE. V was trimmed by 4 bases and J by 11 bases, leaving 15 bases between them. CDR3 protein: CASSRWDIRAFF. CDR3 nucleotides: TGTGCCAGCAGCCGGTGGGACATCCGCGCTTTCTTT. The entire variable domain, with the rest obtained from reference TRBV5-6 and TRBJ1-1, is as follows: DAGVTQSPTHLIKTRGQQVTLRCSPKSGHDTVSWYQQALGQGPQFIFQYYEEEERQRGNFPDRFSGHQFPNYSSELNVNALLLGDSALYLCASSRWDIRAFFGQGTRLTVV.

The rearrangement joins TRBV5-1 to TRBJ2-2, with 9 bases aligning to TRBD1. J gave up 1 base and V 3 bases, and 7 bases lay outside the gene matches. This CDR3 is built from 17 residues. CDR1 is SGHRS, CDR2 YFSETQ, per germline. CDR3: CASSWAPGQGNTGELFF. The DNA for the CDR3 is TGCGCCAGCAGCTGGGCCCCGGGACAGGGGAACACCGGGGAGCTGTTTTTT.

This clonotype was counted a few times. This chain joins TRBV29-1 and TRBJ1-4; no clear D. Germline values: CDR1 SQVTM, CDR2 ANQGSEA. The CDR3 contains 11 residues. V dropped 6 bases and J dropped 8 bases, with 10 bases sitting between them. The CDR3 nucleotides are TGCAGCGTAATGACGGGGGAAAAACTGTTTTTT. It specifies CSVMTGEKLFF.

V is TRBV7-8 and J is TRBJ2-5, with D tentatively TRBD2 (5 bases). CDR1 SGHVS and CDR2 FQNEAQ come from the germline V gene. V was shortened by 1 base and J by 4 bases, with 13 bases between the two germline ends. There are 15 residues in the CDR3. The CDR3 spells CASSLEGRGVETQYF. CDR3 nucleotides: TGTGCCAGCAGCTTAGAGGGTCGGGGAGTAGAGACCCAGTACTTC.

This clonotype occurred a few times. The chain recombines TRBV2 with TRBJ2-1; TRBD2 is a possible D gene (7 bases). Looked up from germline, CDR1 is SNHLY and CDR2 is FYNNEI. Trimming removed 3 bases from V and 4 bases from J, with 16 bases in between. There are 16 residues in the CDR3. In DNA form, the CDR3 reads TGTGCCAGCAGTGATGCATCGGGGGGCCGGTACAATGAGCAGTTCTTC. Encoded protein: CASSDASGGRYNEQFF.

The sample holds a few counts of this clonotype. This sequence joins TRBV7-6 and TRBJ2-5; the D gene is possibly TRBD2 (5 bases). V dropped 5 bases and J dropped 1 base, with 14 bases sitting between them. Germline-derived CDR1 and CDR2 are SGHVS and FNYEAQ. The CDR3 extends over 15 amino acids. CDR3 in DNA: TGTGCCAGCAGCCGCGAAGGGAGCGCCCAAGAGACCCAGTACTTC. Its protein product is CASSREGSAQETQYF.